This T cell receptor beta chain was profiled in a study of human versus mouse CDR3 diversity and MHC coevolution. Study-wide results and caveats: Roughly 1.5 million TCR beta clonotypes were estimated for humans, the largest repertoire. Most of the three human donors had the lowest clonal inequality. Human CDR3s averaged more deletions and insertions than mouse CDR3s. Human T cells were selected on six MHC II alleles.

Concerning this clone itself: Its antigen is currently unknown.

Here immunoSEQ multiplex PCR was the method, and the copy in TCRdb shows in-frame clones only, minus some. Of 55,000 to 65,000 clones listed, 94% are singletons. The CDR3 consists of 14 residues. The V end was cut by 0 bases, the J end by 2 bases, with 7 bases between. Germline V gene sequence: CDR1 SGHNT, CDR2 YYREEE (reference sequence). The material sequenced was naive CD4+ T cells from blood. Indicated subset: CD45RO-negative CD62L-positive naive CD4 T cells. The rearrangement uses TRBV5-4 and TRBJ2-3; no reliable D call. This receptor was taken from a person in their sixties in good health. As DNA, the CDR3 is TGTGCCAGCAGCTTGGCCCACTCCACAGATACGCAGTATTTT. Residues: CASSLAHSTDTQYF.